This TCR beta chain was sequenced during a study of shared clonotypes between healthy human individuals. Deep was the level at which the assay was run. Genomic DNA of every subset was divided equally among multiple immunoSEQ plates. Profiling relied on immunoSEQ multiplex PCR, and the TCRdb table lists in-frame clones only, not all of them. The sample includes 1,500,000 or so clones, approximately 96% of them seen just once. Per germline, CDR1 MNHEY and CDR2 SMNVEV (reference sequence). V lost 5 bases and J 5 bases, leaving 20 bases between the germline ends. This CDR3 spans 16 amino acids. The investigators split CD4+ cells into a CD45RA+ naive subset and a CD45RA-negative memory subset.

The chain uses TRBV27 and TRBJ2-3; TRBD1 might be the D (7 bases). The sample was naive CD4+ T cells sorted from blood. The subset is: CD45RA+ positively selected. The clonotype originates from a man in his thirties or forties in good health. CDR3 sequence: CASSPRQGAGGDTQYF. The CDR3 DNA is TGTGCCAGCAGTCCTCGACAGGGAGCCGGGGGAGATACGCAGTATTTT.